The rows below give T cell receptor beta chains drawn from one sample of a study of cytomegalovirus exposure and HLA in healthy donors. Profiling relied on immunoSEQ multiplex PCR, and the TCRdb table lists in-frame clones only, not all of them. This sample has more than 80,000 clones, with around 81% found just once. Sequenced material: PBMCs. Receptor source: a man aged 18 to 35 in good health and CMV-seropositive. Both conserved end residues are trimmed from each CDR3. Fields, in order: V gene, J gene, CDR3 protein.

TRBV7-9,TRBJ2-1,ASTVTEVFNEQF
TRBV6-5,TRBJ2-2,ASSQSTGELF
TRBV29-1,TRBJ1-1,SVDVYWGSNTEAF
TRBV28,TRBJ1-1,ASTVNTEAF
TRBV28,TRBJ2-7,ASSPIDRYEQY
TRBV6-1,TRBJ2-3,ASSVLGPSPASPTDTQY
TRBV28,TRBJ1-2,ASSPARARGYGYT
TRBV29-1,TRBJ2-6,SVASAGANVLT
TRBV6-5,TRBJ2-7,ASRPGPSYEQY
TRBV7-6,TRBJ2-5,ASSLIPRAGETQY
TRBV10-2,TRBJ1-2,ASSRTGNYGYT
TRBV14,TRBJ1-4,AHRRQQRRATNEKLF
TRBV5-1,TRBJ2-7,ASSLAGINYEQY
TRBV2,TRBJ2-2,ASRGTSGRTGELF
TRBV5-4,TRBJ2-3,ASSLVSSGSADTQY
TRBV18,TRBJ2-3,ASSSFSTDTQY
TRBV4-1,TRBJ2-3,ASSPPRLAGPHYTDTQY
TRBV4-2,TRBJ2-3,ASSQDTDDRTSTDTQY
TRBV5-4,TRBJ2-5,ASSHTLGGTGETQY
TRBV28,TRBJ1-2,ASSLRQIYGYT
TRBV28,TRBJ1-1,ASSFGRTLYNTEAF
TRBV5-1,TRBJ1-1,ASSLTGANTEAF